The 7 T cell receptor beta chains below were found in one sample sequenced in a study of CD4 T cells in relation to SARS-CoV-2 and coronaviruses. Unexposed donor CD4+ T cells date from about 2011-2018, before the COVID-19 pandemic. CD4+ T cells were isolated from the cells after more than nine days of culture. Assay: immunoSEQ multiplex PCR; the TCRdb copy retains only in-frame clones and omits some. The sample contains 20,000 to 25,000 clones, 74% of which appear only once. No antigens are known for them. Sequencing used CD4+ T cells from PBMCs, cultured in vitro. Every receptor here comes from a human donor in good health.

The rearrangement links TRBV11-2 to TRBJ2-7, with TRBD2 as a possible D gene (6 bases). Germline V CDR1 and CDR2: SGHAT, FQNNGV. V lost 7 bases to trimming and J lost 0 bases, with 22 bases between them. CDR3 length equals 17 residues. CDR3 in DNA: TGTGCCAGCACCGATATTGCGGGACGCCCTAACTCCTACGAGCAGTACTTC. It yields the protein CASTDIAGRPNSYEQYF.

The CDR3 DNA reads TGTGCCAGCAGTTACGATGGCACCGGGGAGCTGTTTTTT. Protein product: CASSYDGTGELFF. The chain links TRBV6-5 to TRBJ2-2; no clear D gene. The length of the CDR3 is 13 residues. Germline CDR1 reads MNHEY; CDR2 reads SVGAGI. Trimming pared 2 bases from V and 4 bases from J, leaving 5 bases between.

This clone occurred once. This rearrangement joins TRBV30 to TRBJ2-3; the D gene is possibly TRBD2 (6 bases). V lost 4 bases to trimming and J lost 2 bases, with 16 bases between them. Germline V CDR1 and CDR2: GTSNPN, SVGIG (reference sequence). This CDR3 comprises 15 residues. The CDR3 DNA sequence: TGTGCCTGGACCCCTGGAGGGAGTTTCACAGATACGCAGTATTTT. It is translated as CAWTPGGSFTDTQYF.

The rearrangement links TRBV12-3 or TRBV12-4 to TRBJ1-1, with D hard to call. V lost 2 bases, J lost 6 bases, and 7 bases lay in between. This CDR3 is built from 12 residues. DNA for the CDR3: TGTGCCAGCAGTTTATGGACTTCTGAAGCTTTCTTT. Residues: CASSLWTSEAFF.

The chain recombines TRBV7-9 with TRBJ1-1, with 8 bases identical to TRBD1. The V gene end was trimmed by 5 bases and the J gene end by 5 bases; junction bases not matched to a gene: 4. CDR1 and CDR2 (germline): SEHNR, FQNEAQ (reference sequence). The CDR3 spans 13 residues. The CDR3 spells CASSTQGETEAFF. The DNA for the CDR3 is TGTGCCAGCAGCACACAGGGGGAAACTGAAGCTTTCTTT.

V gene TRBV5-5 combines with J gene TRBJ1-3; D is undetermined. V lost 0 bases and J 2 bases, leaving 3 bases between the germline ends. The CDR3 consists of 13 residues. Germline CDR1 reads SGHKS; CDR2 reads YYEKEE (reference sequence). In DNA form, the CDR3 reads TGTGCCAGCAGCTTGGAGGCTGGAAACACCATATATTTT. It specifies CASSLEAGNTIYF. The full variable domain, rest sourced from reference TRBV5-5 and TRBJ1-3, is DAGVTQSPTHLIKTRGQQVTLRCSPISGHKSVSWYQQVLGQGPQFIFQYYEKEERGRGNFPDRFSARQFPNYSSELNVNALLLGDSALYLCASSLEAGNTIYFGEGSWLTVV.

This clone came up once. The chain couples TRBV18 to TRBJ1-1; D perhaps matches TRBD1 (5 bases). The CDR3 length is 15 residues. Between the trimmed V and J ends, which lost 2 bases and 1 base, there was a span of 11 bases. The germline CDR1 and CDR2 sequences are KGHSH and LQKENI. CDR3 bases: TGTGCCAGCTCACCAATATCAGGGCGGAACACTGAAGCTTTCTTT. It is translated as CASSPISGRNTEAFF. Full variable domain (rest looked up from reference TRBV18 and TRBJ1-1): NAGVMQNPRHLVRRRGQEARLRCSPMKGHSHVYWYRQLPEEGLKFMVYLQKENIIDESGMPKERFSAEFPKEGPSILRIQQVVRGDSAAYFCASSPISGRNTEAFFGQGTRLTVV.